These T cell receptor delta chains were read from a single sample in a study of gammadelta T cells in human blood. TCRdb reprocessed the RT-PCR reads through CATT. The sample has 750 to 800 delta-chain clones; 52% are singletons. Sequenced: Vgamma9Vdelta2 gamma-delta T cells from infant blood. Every receptor here comes from a human donor. Both conserved end residues are trimmed from each CDR3. Each record gives: V gene, CDR3 protein.

>TRDV2
ACDTLGDITPWYTRQMF
>TRDV2
ACDTAGSSWDTRQMHSWDTRQMF
>TRDV2
ACDTGGFRSWDTRQMF
>TRDV2
ACDTVLGDSSWDTRQMF
>TRDV2
ACDRGEEVTGTAWDTRQMF
>TRDV2
ACDTVGDPGDTDKLI
>TRDV2
ACDTGGYASWDTRQMF
>TRDV2
ACDTVKPGGFELWDTRQMF
>TRDV2
ACVPVPSYGLLGDNKLI
>TRDV2
ACDILEDTDKLI
>TRDV2
ACDNWGIMDSWDTRQMF
>TRDV2
ACDTVGGRDTRPLI
>TRDV2
ACDTGGYGLWDTRQMF
>TRDV2
ACDSRTGGYAYTDKLI
>TRDV2
ACDGWGIPPSSWDTRQMF
>TRDV2
ACDSLLGDTDKLI
>TRDV2
ACDTAGGYRAWDTRQMF
>TRDV2
ACDTVLGSWDTRQMF
>TRDV2
ACDSYYWGIRRELI
>TRDV2
ACDTVLGDMRSWDTRQMF
>TRDV2
ACDTVRGIRSSWDTRQMF
>TRDV2
ASDTYWGISWDTRQMF
>TRDV2
ACDTVKPGGFELWVTRQMF
>TRDV2
ACDLLGDKEVGAQLF
>TRDV2
ACDIVLGDTSTRQMF